Sequencing of this T cell receptor beta chain was carried out in a study of early stage breast cancer tumors (dated by TCRdb to about 2017). Some background on the complete study: Of the 16 invasive breast tumors, 12 to 13 were found to be estrogen receptor-positive, progesterone receptor-positive and HER2-negative. Of the approximately twelve ER+/PR+/HER2- tumors, eight were classified as invasive ductal carcinomas and four as invasive lobular carcinomas. The average read coverage per sample was roughly 9.6-fold. The samples as a whole yielded 2 million to 3 million detected templates, corresponding to roughly 1.1 million unique clonotypes. Study-wide conclusions, independent of this receptor: Because the cohort was small, a breakdown by tumor subtype could not be done. Sequencing bulk genomic DNA from unsorted cells could not capture chain pairing or functional markers like CD4, CD8 and FOXP3. Enriched TCRB sequences shared across patients were found to be mostly commonly generated sequences that were unlikely to play an important role in the tumor microenvironment. Repertoires from blood and normal breast were more alike than repertoires from blood and tumor, and in 14 of 16 patients, comparing each tissue with blood separated tumor from normal. Compared with adjacent normal breast tissue, tumors had about 2.5-fold higher T cell density and higher clonality.

As regards this clone: Its antigen is not yet known. Qualities for individual bases were not recorded, and no much larger clone is one base off.

Each sample was amplified in two independent genomic DNA replicates, using around 550 ng for blood and 1.5 ug for tumor or normal breast. Following the manufacturer's instructions, the ImmunoSeq Intro kit was used to carry out TCRB sequencing on genomic DNA. For absolute quantification, the roughly 34-cycle multiplex PCR included proprietary primers along with spike-in control sequences. Single-end 150-bp reads were used to sequence an 87-bp fragment spanning the CDR3 plus the flanking V and J genes. Seven samples, each with two replicates, were multiplexed per lane of an Illumina MiSeq using version 3.0 chemistry. The study's processing was this. Raw data were processed with the vendor's proprietary pipeline, and both replicates were merged into a single result per sample. Productive rearrangements sharing the V-gene family, CDR3 amino acid sequence and J-gene segment were defined as clonotypes. Clonality was calculated as 1 minus the normalized Shannon entropy (Pielou evenness) of TCRB abundances. T cell density was estimated as total templates divided by the number of input cells, with the number of input cells inferred from the DNA input amount. Recon, run with its default parameters, was used to estimate overall repertoire diversity and clonality. Clonotypes with over 0.1% abundance in tumor and at least 32-fold higher abundance in tumor than in normal breast were defined as tumor-enriched. Not all clones reach the TCRdb copy of this immuneACCESS table, which keeps in-frame sequences only. Checked studies attribute under half of the gap to unresolved V genes and leave the rest unexplained. Clonal size and the V and J genes are those of that table, whereas D and trimming came from the DNA. The sample table holds 7,000 or so clones, of which around 66% were seen once. Together, the top ten hold roughly 12% of the sample.

The germline V gene gives CDR1 as SGHNT and CDR2 as YENEEA. The germline V and J ends show losses of 9 bases and 7 bases respectively, and no gene match explains 10 bases of the junction. The CDR3 holds 15 amino acids from the cysteine to the phenylalanine. Just CDR3 DNA is preserved here, 45 bases in frame from base 1. Taken from roughly 2-4 cm away from the tumor, the adjacent normal breast tissue was rinsed with PBS and kept in prechilled RNAlater. Because normal breast tissue has high lipid content and low cell density, getting sufficient DNA from normal breast tissue often required roughly 95-330 mg of tissue. The study profiled bulk TCR beta-chain repertoires in matched peripheral blood, tumor and adjacent normal breast tissue taken from about 15 patients with early-stage breast cancer. Genomic DNA was extracted with the Qiagen AllPrep DNA/RNA Mini kit.

The TCR was taken from a person aged 50 to 59 with breast cancer. The sequenced material came from normal breast tissue next to the tumor. The chain joins TRBV11-3 to TRBJ2-1; TRBD2 fits 12 bases in the junction. For the CDR3, the sequence is CASTYGTSGLNEQFF. The sequence in DNA is TGTGCCAGTACCTACGGGACTAGCGGGTTAAATGAGCAGTTCTTC.